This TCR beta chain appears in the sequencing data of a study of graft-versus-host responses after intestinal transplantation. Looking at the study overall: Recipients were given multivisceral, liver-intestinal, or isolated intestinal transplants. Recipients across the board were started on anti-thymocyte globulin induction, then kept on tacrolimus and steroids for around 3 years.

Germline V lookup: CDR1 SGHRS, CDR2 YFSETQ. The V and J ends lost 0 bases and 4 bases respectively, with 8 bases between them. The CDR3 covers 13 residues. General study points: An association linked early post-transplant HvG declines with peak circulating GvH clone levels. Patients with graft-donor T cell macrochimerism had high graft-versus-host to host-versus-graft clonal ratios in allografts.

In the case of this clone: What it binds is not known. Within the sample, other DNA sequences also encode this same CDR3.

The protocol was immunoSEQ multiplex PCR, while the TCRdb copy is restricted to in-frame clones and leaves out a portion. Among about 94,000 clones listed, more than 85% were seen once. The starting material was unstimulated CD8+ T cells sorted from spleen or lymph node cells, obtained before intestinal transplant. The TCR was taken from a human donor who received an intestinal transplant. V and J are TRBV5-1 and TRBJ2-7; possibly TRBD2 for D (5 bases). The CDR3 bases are TGCGCCAGCAGCTTGGGGGCGGGTTACGAGCAGTACTTC. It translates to CASSLGAGYEQYF.